A selection of T cell receptor beta chains follows, all from one sample in a study of CD8 T cells in ankylosing spondylitis. TCRdb re-derived calls from the 5' RACE reads in MiXCR, one entry per CDR3 protein. The sample lists hundreds of thousands of distinct CDR3 sequences, roughly 22% occurring once. Sequences were obtained from blood, either unsorted or a sorted T cell fraction (not recorded which). These TCRs come from a male donor with ankylosing spondylitis or in good health (not recorded which). CDR3s include the opening cysteine and the closing phenylalanine or tryptophan. A D gene is named only where the DNA matches it firmly. Size tells how often a clone was seen (once, few, many) or the class of an expanded clone, and some rows leave it out.

>.|TRBV7-8|TRBJ2-7|.
CASSLMAGKSYEQYF
TGTGCCAGCAGCTTAATGGCAGGGAAGAGCTACGAGCAGTACTTC
>few|TRBV10-3|TRBJ2-2|.
CAIRGSGELFF
TGTGCCATCAGAGGGTCCGGGGAGCTGTTTTTT
>few|TRBV15|TRBJ2-7|.
CATSRDGEPGDYEQYF
TGTGCCACCAGCAGAGATGGGGAACCAGGGGACTACGAGCAGTACTTC
>.|TRBV20-1|TRBJ2-1|.
CSARDNDRRLHEQFF
TGCAGTGCTAGAGATAATGACAGGAGACTCCATGAGCAGTTCTTC
>.|TRBV20-1|TRBJ2-7|.
CSAKDSSYEQYF
TGCAGTGCTAAGGACAGTAGCTACGAGCAGTACTTC
>.|TRBV29-1|TRBJ2-7|.
CSVEGGDTVSYEQYF
TGCAGCGTTGAAGGGGGGGACACGGTGTCCTACGAGCAGTACTTC
>.|TRBV7-8|TRBJ1-1|TRBD1
CASSYMYRGNTEAFF
TGTGCCAGCAGCTATATGTACAGGGGGAACACTGAAGCTTTCTTT
>.|TRBV15|TRBJ2-5|TRBD2
CATSRPSGVQETQYF
TGTGCCACCAGCAGACCTAGCGGGGTCCAAGAGACCCAGTACTTC
>few|TRBV27|TRBJ1-1|.
CASSPTTGIGEAFF
TGTGCCAGCAGTCCTACGACGGGTATCGGTGAAGCTTTCTTT
>.|TRBV5-5|TRBJ2-7|TRBD1
CASRPPPGQGIEQYF
TGTGCCAGCAGACCCCCCCCGGGACAGGGGATCGAGCAGTACTTC
>few|TRBV7-9|TRBJ2-2|.
CASSVQSTGELFF
TGTGCCAGCAGCGTTCAGAGCACCGGGGAGCTGTTTTTT
>few|TRBV15|TRBJ2-6|.
CATSPIRGSGANVLTF
TGTGCCACCAGCCCCATCCGGGGCTCTGGGGCCAACGTCCTGACTTTC
>.|TRBV12-3/TRBV12-4|TRBJ1-1|TRBD1
CASSFQGAQDTEAFF
TGTGCCAGCAGTTTCCAGGGGGCGCAGGACACTGAAGCTTTCTTT
>.|TRBV13|TRBJ1-2|TRBD1
CASSSGQGIPNYGYTF
TGTGCCAGCAGCTCGGGACAGGGAATCCCTAACTATGGCTACACCTTC
>.|TRBV12-3/TRBV12-4|TRBJ2-7|.
CASSLGAWASTTYEQYF
TGTGCCAGCAGTTTGGGCGCGTGGGCTAGCACCACCTACGAGCAGTACTTC
>few|TRBV4-1|TRBJ2-2|.
CASSQGTESTGELFF
TGCGCCAGCAGCCAAGGAACGGAGAGCACCGGGGAGCTGTTTTTT
>few|TRBV12-3/TRBV12-4|TRBJ1-4|.
CASSLAVYNEKLFF
TGTGCCAGCAGTTTAGCGGTGTATAATGAAAAACTGTTTTTT
>few|TRBV12-3/TRBV12-4|TRBJ2-7|.
CASSPRPASYEQYF
TGTGCCAGCAGTCCCCGGCCGGCTTCCTACGAGCAGTACTTC
>many|TRBV12-3/TRBV12-4|TRBJ2-7|.
CASSPRGSYEQYF
TGTGCCAGCAGCCCCCGGGGGTCCTACGAGCAGTACTTC
>.|TRBV7-9|TRBJ2-3|.
CASSLAEGEGPDTQYF
TGTGCCAGCAGCTTAGCGGAGGGGGAGGGACCAGATACGCAGTATTTT
>few|TRBV12-3/TRBV12-4|TRBJ2-7|.
CASSPKFNEQYF
TGTGCCAGCAGCCCTAAGTTCAACGAGCAGTACTTC
>.|TRBV10-2|TRBJ2-1|TRBD1
CASSRDRGPYNEQFF
TGCGCCAGCAGCCGAGACAGGGGCCCCTACAATGAGCAGTTCTTC
>.|TRBV4-1|TRBJ2-3|TRBD1
CASSQEGQGQGTTDTQYF
TGCGCCAGCAGCCAAGAGGGACAGGGACAGGGGACCACAGATACGCAGTATTTT
>.|TRBV20-1|TRBJ2-7|TRBD1
CRTGTGAYEQYF
TGCAGAACCGGGACAGGGGCATACGAGCAGTACTTC
>.|TRBV5-1|TRBJ1-5|.
CASSIDRYQPQHF
TGCGCCAGCAGTATCGACAGGTATCAGCCCCAGCATTTT